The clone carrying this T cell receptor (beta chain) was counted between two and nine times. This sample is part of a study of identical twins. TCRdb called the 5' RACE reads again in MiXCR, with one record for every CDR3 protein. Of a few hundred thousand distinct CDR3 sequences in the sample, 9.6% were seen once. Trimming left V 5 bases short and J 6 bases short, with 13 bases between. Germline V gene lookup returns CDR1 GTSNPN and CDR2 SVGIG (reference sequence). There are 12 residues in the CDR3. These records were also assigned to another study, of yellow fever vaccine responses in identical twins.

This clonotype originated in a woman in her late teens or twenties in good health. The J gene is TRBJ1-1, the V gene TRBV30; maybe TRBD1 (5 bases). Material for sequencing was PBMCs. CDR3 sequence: CAWGTIVPEAFF. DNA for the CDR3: TGTGCCTGGGGGACCATCGTTCCTGAAGCTTTCTTT.